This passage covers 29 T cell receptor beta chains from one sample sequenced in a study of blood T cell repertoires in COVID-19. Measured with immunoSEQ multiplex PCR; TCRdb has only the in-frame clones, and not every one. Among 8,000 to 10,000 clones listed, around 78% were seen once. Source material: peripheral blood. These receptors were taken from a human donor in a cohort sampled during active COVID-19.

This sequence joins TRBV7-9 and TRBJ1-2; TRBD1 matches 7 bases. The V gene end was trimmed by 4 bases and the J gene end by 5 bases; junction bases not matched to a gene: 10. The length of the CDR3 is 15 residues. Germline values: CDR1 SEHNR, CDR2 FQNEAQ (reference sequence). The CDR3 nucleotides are TGTGCCAGCAGCTCCGTACCCGGGACAGTTTATGGCTACACCTTC. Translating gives CASSSVPGTVYGYTF.

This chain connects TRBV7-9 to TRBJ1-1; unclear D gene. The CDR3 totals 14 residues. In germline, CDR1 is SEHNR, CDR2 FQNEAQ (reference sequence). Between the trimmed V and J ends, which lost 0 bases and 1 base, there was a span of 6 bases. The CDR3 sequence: CASSLARGNTEAFF. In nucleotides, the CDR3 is TGTGCCAGCAGCTTAGCACGAGGGAACACTGAAGCTTTCTTT.

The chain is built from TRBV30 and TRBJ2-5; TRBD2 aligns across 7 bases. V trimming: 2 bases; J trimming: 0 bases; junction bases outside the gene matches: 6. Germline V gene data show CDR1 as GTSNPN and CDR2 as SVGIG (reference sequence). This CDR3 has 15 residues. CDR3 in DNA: TGTGCCTGGAGTAGCCTAGCGGTGTACCAAGAGACCCAGTACTTC. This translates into CAWSSLAVYQETQYF.

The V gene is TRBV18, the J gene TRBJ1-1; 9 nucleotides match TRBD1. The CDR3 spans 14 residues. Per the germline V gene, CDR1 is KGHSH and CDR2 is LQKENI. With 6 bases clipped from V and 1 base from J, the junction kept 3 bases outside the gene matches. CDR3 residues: CASSSQGANTEAFF. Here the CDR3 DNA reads TGTGCCAGCTCGTCACAGGGGGCGAACACTGAAGCTTTCTTT.

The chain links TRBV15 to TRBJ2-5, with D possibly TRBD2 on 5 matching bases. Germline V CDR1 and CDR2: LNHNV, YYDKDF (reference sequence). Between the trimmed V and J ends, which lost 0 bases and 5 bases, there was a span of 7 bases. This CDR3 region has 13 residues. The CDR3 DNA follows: TGTGCCACCAGCAGAGATGTAGCGGAGACCCAGTACTTC. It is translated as CATSRDVAETQYF.

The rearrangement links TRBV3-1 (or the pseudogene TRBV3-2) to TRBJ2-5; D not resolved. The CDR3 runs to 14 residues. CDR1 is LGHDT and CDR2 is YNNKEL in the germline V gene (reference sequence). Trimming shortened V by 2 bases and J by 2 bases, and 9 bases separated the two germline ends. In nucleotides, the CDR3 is TGTGCCAGCAGCCAAAGTCCGAGTCAAGAGACCCAGTACTTC. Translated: CASSQSPSQETQYF.

The CDR3 bases are TGTGCCAGCTCACCGACAGGGGGCAATCAGCCCCAGCATTTT. Translating gives CASSPTGGNQPQHF. The gene calls are TRBV18 and TRBJ1-5; the match to TRBD1 covers 8 bases. Germline V gives CDR1 KGHSH, CDR2 LQKENI. With 3 bases clipped from V and 2 bases from J, the junction kept 0 bases outside the gene matches. The CDR3 contains 14 residues.

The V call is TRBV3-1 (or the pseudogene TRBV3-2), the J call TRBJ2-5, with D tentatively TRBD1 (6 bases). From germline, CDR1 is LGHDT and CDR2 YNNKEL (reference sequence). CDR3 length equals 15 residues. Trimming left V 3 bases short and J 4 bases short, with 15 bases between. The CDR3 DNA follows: TGTGCCAGCAGCCAGAACAGGGCGGCCAGAGAGACCCAGTACTTC. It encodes CASSQNRAARETQYF.

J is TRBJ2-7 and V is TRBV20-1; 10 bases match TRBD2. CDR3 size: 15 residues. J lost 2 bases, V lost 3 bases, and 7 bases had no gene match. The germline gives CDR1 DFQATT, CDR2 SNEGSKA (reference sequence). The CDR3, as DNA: TGCAGTGCTAGTCCTCTAGCGGGGGTTACCTACGAGCAGTACTTC. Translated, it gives CSASPLAGVTYEQYF.

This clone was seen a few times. CDR3 nucleotides: TGCGCCAGCAGCCAACACTGGACAGGGGCCGAGAACACTGAAGCTTTCTTT. It translates to CASSQHWTGAENTEAFF. This chain links TRBV4-3 with TRBJ1-1, with TRBD1 matching over 9 bases. CDR3 length: 17 residues. The V and J ends lost 2 bases and 1 base, in that order; junction bases with no gene match: 8. Germline V gene sequence: CDR1 LGHNA, CDR2 YSLEER.

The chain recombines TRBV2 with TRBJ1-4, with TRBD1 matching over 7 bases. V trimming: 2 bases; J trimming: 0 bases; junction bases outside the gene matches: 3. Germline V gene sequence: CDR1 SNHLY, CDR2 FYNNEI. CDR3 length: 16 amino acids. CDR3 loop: CASSERGQATNEKLFF. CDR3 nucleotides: TGTGCCAGCAGTGAAAGAGGACAGGCAACTAATGAAAAACTGTTTTTT. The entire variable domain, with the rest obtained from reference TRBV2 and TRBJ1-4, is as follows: EPEVTQTPSHQVTQMGQEVILRCVPISNHLYFYWYRQILGQKVEFLVSFYNNEISEKSEIFDDQFSVERPDGSNFTLKIRSTKLEDSAMYFCASSERGQATNEKLFFGSGTQLSVL.

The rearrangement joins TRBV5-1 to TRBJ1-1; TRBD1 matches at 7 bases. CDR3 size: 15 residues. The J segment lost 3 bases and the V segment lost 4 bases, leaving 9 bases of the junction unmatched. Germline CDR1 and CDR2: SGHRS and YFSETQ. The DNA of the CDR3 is TGCGCCAGCAGCGCACAGGGGACGGGGTACACTGAAGCTTTCTTT. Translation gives CASSAQGTGYTEAFF.

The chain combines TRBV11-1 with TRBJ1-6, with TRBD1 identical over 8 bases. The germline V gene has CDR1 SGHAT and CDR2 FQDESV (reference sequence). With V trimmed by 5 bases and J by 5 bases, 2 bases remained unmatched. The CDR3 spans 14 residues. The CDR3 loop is CASSRTGNNSPLHF. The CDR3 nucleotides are TGTGCCAGCAGCCGGACAGGGAATAATTCACCCCTCCACTTT.

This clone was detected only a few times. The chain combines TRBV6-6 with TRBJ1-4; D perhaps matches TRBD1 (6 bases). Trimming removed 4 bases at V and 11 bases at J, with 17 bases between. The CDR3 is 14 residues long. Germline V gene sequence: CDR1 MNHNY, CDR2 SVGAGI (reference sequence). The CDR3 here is CASSLSAGVGKLFF. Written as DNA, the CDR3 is TGTGCCAGCAGTTTGTCGGCAGGGGTAGGGAAACTGTTTTTT.

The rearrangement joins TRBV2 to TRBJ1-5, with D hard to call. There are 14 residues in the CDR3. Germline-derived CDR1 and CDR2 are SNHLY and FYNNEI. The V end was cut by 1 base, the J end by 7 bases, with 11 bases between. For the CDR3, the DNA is TGTGCCAGCAGTGAAGAGGGAGTACGCCAGCCCCAGCATTTT. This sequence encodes CASSEEGVRQPQHF.

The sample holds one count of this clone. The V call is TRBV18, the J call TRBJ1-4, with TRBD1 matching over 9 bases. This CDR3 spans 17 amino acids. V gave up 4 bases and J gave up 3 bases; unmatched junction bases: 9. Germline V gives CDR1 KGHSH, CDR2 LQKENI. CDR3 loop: CASSRGTGKRANEKLFF. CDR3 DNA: TGTGCCAGCTCACGAGGGACAGGGAAGCGGGCTAATGAAAAACTGTTTTTT.

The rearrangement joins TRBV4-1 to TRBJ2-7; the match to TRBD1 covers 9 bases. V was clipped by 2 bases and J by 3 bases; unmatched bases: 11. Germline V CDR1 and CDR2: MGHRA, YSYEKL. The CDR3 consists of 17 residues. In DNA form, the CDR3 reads TGCGCCAGCAGCCAACCCCTGGCGGGACAGGGTAGCTACGAGCAGTACTTC. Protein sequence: CASSQPLAGQGSYEQYF.

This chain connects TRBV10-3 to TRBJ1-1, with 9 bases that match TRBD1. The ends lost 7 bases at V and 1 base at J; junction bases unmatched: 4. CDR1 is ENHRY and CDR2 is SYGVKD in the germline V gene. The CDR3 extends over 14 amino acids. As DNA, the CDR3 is TGTGCCATCACACAGGGACAGGGGAACACTGAAGCTTTCTTT. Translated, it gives CAITQGQGNTEAFF.

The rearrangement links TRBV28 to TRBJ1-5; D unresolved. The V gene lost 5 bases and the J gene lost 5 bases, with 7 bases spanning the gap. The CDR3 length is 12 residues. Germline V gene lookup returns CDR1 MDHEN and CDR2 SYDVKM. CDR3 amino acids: CASSTYYQPQHF. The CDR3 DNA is TGTGCCAGCAGTACCTATTATCAGCCCCAGCATTTT. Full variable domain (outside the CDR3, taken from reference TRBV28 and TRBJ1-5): DVKVTQSSRYLVKRTGEKVFLECVQDMDHENMFWYRQDPGLGLRLIYFSYDVKMKEKGDIPEGYSVSREKKERFSLILESASTNQTSMYLCASSTYYQPQHFGDGTRLSIL.

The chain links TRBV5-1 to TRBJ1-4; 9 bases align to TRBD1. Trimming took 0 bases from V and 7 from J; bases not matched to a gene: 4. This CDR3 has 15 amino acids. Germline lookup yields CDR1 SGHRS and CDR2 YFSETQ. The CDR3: CASSLGGQGGEKLFF. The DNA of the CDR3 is TGCGCCAGCAGCTTGGGGGGACAGGGAGGTGAAAAACTGTTTTTT.

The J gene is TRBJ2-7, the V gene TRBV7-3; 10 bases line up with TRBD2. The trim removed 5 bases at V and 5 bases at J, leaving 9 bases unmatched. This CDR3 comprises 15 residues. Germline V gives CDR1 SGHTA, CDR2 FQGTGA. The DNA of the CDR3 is TGTGCCAGCAGCCTCAGCGGGGGGGCCGGGAACGAGCAGTACTTC. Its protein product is CASSLSGGAGNEQYF.

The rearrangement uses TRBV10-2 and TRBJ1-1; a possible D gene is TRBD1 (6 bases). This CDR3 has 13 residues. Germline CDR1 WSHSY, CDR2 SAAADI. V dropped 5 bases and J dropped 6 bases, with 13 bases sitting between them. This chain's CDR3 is CASSPTGTAEAFF. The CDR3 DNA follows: TGCGCCAGCAGTCCTACAGGGACGGCTGAAGCTTTCTTT.

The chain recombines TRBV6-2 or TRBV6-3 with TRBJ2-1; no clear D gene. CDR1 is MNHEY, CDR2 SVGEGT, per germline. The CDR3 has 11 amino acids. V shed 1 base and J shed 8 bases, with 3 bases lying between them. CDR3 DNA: TGTGCCAGCAGTTACTTAGATGAGCAGTTCTTC. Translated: CASSYLDEQFF.

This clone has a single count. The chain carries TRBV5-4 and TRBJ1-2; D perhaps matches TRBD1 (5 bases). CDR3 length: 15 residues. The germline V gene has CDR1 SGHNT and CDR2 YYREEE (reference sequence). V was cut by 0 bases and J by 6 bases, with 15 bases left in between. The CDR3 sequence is CASSLAGGGSNGYTF. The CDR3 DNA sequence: TGTGCCAGCAGCTTGGCCGGCGGGGGGAGCAATGGCTACACCTTC.

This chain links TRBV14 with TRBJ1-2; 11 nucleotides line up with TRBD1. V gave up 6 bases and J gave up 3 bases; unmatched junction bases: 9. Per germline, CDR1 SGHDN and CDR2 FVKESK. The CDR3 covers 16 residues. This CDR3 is CASRPSGTGGDYGYTF. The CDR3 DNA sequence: TGTGCCAGCAGACCCAGCGGGACAGGGGGGGACTATGGCTACACCTTC.

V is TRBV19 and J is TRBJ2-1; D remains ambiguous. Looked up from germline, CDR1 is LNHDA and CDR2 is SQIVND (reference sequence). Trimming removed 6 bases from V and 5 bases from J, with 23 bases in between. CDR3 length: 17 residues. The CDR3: CASSPQGRGFAHNEQFF. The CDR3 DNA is TGTGCCAGTAGCCCCCAAGGTCGAGGATTTGCCCACAATGAGCAGTTCTTC.

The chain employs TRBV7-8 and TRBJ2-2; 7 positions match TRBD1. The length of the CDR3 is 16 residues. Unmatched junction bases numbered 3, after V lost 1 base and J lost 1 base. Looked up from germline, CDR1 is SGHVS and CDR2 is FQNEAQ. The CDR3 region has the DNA TGTGCCAGCAGCTTAGACGACAGGGTGAACACCGGGGAGCTGTTTTTT. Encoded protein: CASSLDDRVNTGELFF.

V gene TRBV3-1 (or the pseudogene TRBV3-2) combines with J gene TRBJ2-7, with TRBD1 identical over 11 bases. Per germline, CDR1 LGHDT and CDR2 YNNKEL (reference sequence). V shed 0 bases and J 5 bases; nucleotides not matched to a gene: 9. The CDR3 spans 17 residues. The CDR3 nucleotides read TGTGCCAGCAGCCAAGAGCGTCGGGACAGGGGGACGGACGAGCAGTACTTC. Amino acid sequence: CASSQERRDRGTDEQYF.

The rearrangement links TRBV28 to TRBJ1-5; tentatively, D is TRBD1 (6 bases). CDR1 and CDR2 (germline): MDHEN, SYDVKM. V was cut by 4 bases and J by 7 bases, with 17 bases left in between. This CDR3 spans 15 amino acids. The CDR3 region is CASSSDLQGEQPQHF. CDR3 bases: TGTGCCAGCAGTTCTGACCTACAGGGTGAGCAGCCCCAGCATTTT.